The T cell receptor (beta chain) described here comes from a study of blood T cell repertoires in COVID-19. Study background: Italy, Spain and the United States were the sources of the convalescent and acute COVID-19 samples. Sources were T cells, B-cell-depleted T cells, or PBMCs; the material itself was cDNA or gDNA.

Original data processing: Amplification from reference gene primers served as the basis for estimated nucleated cell counts. The repertoire was sequenced with immunoSEQ multiplex PCR; TCRdb's copy has only in-frame clones and lacks some. The DNA gave D and trimming, while V, J and clone size come from that table. The sample lists 200,000 to 250,000 clones, 80% to 90% occurring once. The CDR3 sequence is 17 residues long. V lost 4 bases, J lost 4 bases, and 22 bases lay in between. Germline V gene sequence: CDR1 LNHNV, CDR2 YYDKDF (reference sequence). This clonotype was obtained from a man aged 50-60 years with active or convalescent COVID-19. Sequences were obtained from peripheral blood. This chain uses TRBV15 with TRBJ1-2; perhaps TRBD1 as D (5 bases). CDR3 in amino acids: CATSTRNMGGSTYGYTF. The CDR3 nucleotides are TGTGCCACCAGCACCCGAAATATGGGGGGGTCGACCTATGGCTACACCTTC.